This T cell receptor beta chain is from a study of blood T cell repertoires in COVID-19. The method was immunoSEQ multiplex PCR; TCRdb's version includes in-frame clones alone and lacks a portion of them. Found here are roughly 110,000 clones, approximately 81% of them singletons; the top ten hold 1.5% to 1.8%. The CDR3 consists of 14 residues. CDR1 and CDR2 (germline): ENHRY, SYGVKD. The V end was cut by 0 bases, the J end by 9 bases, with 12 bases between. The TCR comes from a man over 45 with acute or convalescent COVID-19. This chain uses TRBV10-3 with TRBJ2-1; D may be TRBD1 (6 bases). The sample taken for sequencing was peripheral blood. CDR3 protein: CAISESSMGAEQFF. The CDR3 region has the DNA TGTGCCATCAGTGAGTCTTCCATGGGGGCTGAGCAGTTCTTC.